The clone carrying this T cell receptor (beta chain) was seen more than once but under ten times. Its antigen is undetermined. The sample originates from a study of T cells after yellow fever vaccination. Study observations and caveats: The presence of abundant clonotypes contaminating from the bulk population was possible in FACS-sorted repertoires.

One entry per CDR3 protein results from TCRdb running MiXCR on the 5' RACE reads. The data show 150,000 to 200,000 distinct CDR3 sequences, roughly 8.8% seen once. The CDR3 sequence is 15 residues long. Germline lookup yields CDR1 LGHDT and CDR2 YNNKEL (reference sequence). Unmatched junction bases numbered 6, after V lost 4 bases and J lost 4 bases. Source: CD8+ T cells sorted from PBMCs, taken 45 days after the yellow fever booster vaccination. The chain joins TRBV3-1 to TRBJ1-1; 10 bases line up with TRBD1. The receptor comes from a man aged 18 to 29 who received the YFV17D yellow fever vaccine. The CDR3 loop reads CASSRDRGRTTEAFF. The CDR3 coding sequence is TGTGCCAGCAGCCGCGACAGGGGGCGGACCACTGAAGCTTTCTTT. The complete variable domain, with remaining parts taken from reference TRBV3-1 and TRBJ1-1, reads DTAVSQTPKYLVTQMGNDKSIKCEQNLGHDTMYWYKQDSKKFLKIMFSYNNKELIINETVPNRFSPKSPDKAHLNLHINSLELGDSAVYFCASSRDRGRTTEAFFGQGTRLTVV.